The present TCR beta chain was sequenced within a study of cytomegalovirus exposure and HLA in healthy donors. Points from the study as a whole: Roughly uniform sequencing depth across donors was assumed, possibly incorrectly.

The PCR made use of 60 Vbeta and 13 Jbeta primers. Only in-frame clones appear in the TCRdb table, and some are missing; sequencing was by immunoSEQ multiplex PCR. This sample has around 200,000 clones; around 80% occur once, and the top ten carry about 1.7%. Germline assignment: CDR1 SQVTM and CDR2 ANQGSEA. The CDR3 consists of 15 residues. J lost 4 bases, V lost 4 bases, and 8 bases had no gene match. On this clone itself: Its antigen is not known.

The TCR sequence derives from a man aged 50 or older in good health and CMV-seronegative. The chain recombines TRBV29-1 with TRBJ2-2; 8 positions match TRBD2. The sequenced material came from PBMCs. The CDR3 loop is CSVGGGRTGTGELFF. For the CDR3, the DNA is TGCAGCGTTGGGGGCGGGAGGACGGGCACCGGGGAGCTGTTTTTT.